The present T cell receptor beta chain was sequenced within a study of blood T cells in healthy people across ages. Per germline, CDR1 MDHEN and CDR2 SYDVKM. The CDR3 length is 15 residues. V lost 10 bases to trimming and J lost 6 bases, with 25 bases between them. Sample-barcoded 5' priming and a J-beta primer mix drove a second PCR of roughly 6 to 12 cycles. TCRdb called the 5' RACE reads again in MiXCR, with one record for every CDR3 protein. The data hold roughly 800,000 distinct CDR3 sequences, with roughly 24% observed a single time. These data are also associated with another study on T cells of mothers and their children.

This sequence originates from a boy between 5 and 17 years old in good health. The sequenced sample was blood. The V gene is TRBV28, the J gene TRBJ2-7; TRBD1 or TRBD2 may be the D gene (6 bases each). CDR3 in DNA: TGTGCCACCCGCCCCCGTGGAGGGGGAAGGGGCGAGCAGTACTTC. Protein sequence: CATRPRGGGRGEQYF.